What follows are 4 T cell receptor beta chains derived from one specimen sequenced in a study of patients and donors after allogeneic stem cell transplantation. TCRdb reprocessed the RT-PCR reads with MiXCR, giving one entry per CDR3 protein. The sample lists approximately 98,000 distinct CDR3 sequences, roughly 35% occurring once. The specimen was blood, either unsorted or a sorted T cell fraction (not recorded which). These receptors originate from a human donor who was either an allogeneic HSCT recipient or a stem cell or donor lymphocyte infusion donor (not recorded which). It is not recorded whose cells these are; they may come from a transplant donor.

This chain links TRBV29-1 with TRBJ1-1; TRBD1 might be the D (6 bases). CDR3 length: 15 amino acids. V dropped 6 bases and J dropped 0 bases, with 17 bases sitting between them. Germline values: CDR1 SQVTM, CDR2 ANQGSEA. In nucleotides, the CDR3 is TGCAGCGTACACAGGGAAGGATCTTTGAACACTGAAGCTTTCTTT. This sequence encodes CSVHREGSLNTEAFF.

The chain recombines TRBV4-3 with TRBJ2-3; D gene unclear. The V gene lost 1 base and the J gene lost 2 bases, with 13 bases spanning the gap. Germline lookup yields CDR1 LGHNA and CDR2 YSLEER. This CDR3 is built from 16 residues. The CDR3 here is CASSQGIGDPTDTQYF. The CDR3 region has the DNA TGCGCCAGCAGCCAAGGGATCGGCGATCCCACAGATACGCAGTATTTT.

The rearrangement joins TRBV6-5 to TRBJ2-7, with D possibly TRBD2 on 6 matching bases. The CDR3 is made up of 14 amino acids. CDR1 and CDR2 (germline): MNHEY, SVGAGI. Trimming left V 0 bases short and J 2 bases short, with 8 bases between. The CDR3 DNA reads TGTGCCAGCAGTTACTCGAGGAGGGCCTACGAGCAGTACTTC. This codes for CASSYSRRAYEQYF.

The rearrangement uses TRBV20-1 and TRBJ2-4; D remains ambiguous. The germline V gene has CDR1 DFQATT and CDR2 SNEGSKA (reference sequence). V dropped 0 bases and J dropped 0 bases, with 6 bases sitting between them. The CDR3 sequence is 14 residues long. CDR3 nucleotides: TGCAGTGCTAGAGAGTCGGGAGCCAAAAACATTCAGTACTTC. Amino acids: CSARESGAKNIQYF.